This TCR beta chain was observed in a study of tumor-infiltrating lymphocytes in primary liver carcinoma. The researchers obtained blood RNA from unsorted whole blood and also extracted germline DNA. CDR1 is LGHNA, CDR2 YNFKEQ, per germline. The CDR3 runs 17 residues. Concerning this clonotype itself: Given a much more abundant clone one base away, this may be a read error.

A primer in the constant region served to generate TCR beta cDNA from about 480 ng of total RNA. For TCR beta, libraries were produced by three nested multiplex PCR rounds using slightly modified ARM-PCR. Running 10 cycles apiece, the first two PCR rounds relied on TRBV1-TRBV30 forward primers together with a C-beta reverse primer. In TCRdb, the multiplex PCR reads were re-called with MiXCR into one record per CDR3 protein. The table records about 330,000 distinct CDR3 sequences, approximately 64% of them present only once. Sample: peripheral blood. The clonotype originates from a man aged 40-49 years with primary liver carcinoma and hepatitis B virus infection. The rearrangement uses TRBV4-2 and TRBJ2-3; possible D gene TRBD1, 5 bases. CDR3 DNA: TGTGTCAGCAGCCAGGGCGTGCGAACGGCTAGCACAGATACGCAGTATTTT. Its translation is CVSSQGVRTASTDTQYF.